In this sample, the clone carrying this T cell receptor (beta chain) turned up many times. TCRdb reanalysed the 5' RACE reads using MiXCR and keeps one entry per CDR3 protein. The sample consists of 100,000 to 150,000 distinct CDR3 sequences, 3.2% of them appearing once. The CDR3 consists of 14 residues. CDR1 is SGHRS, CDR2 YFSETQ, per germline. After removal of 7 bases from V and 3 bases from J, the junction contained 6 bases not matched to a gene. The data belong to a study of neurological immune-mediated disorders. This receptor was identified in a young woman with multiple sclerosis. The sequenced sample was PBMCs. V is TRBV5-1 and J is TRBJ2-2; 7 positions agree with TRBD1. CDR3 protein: CASGRGPDTGELFF. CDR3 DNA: TGCGCCAGCGGAAGGGGGCCGGACACCGGGGAGCTGTTTTTT.